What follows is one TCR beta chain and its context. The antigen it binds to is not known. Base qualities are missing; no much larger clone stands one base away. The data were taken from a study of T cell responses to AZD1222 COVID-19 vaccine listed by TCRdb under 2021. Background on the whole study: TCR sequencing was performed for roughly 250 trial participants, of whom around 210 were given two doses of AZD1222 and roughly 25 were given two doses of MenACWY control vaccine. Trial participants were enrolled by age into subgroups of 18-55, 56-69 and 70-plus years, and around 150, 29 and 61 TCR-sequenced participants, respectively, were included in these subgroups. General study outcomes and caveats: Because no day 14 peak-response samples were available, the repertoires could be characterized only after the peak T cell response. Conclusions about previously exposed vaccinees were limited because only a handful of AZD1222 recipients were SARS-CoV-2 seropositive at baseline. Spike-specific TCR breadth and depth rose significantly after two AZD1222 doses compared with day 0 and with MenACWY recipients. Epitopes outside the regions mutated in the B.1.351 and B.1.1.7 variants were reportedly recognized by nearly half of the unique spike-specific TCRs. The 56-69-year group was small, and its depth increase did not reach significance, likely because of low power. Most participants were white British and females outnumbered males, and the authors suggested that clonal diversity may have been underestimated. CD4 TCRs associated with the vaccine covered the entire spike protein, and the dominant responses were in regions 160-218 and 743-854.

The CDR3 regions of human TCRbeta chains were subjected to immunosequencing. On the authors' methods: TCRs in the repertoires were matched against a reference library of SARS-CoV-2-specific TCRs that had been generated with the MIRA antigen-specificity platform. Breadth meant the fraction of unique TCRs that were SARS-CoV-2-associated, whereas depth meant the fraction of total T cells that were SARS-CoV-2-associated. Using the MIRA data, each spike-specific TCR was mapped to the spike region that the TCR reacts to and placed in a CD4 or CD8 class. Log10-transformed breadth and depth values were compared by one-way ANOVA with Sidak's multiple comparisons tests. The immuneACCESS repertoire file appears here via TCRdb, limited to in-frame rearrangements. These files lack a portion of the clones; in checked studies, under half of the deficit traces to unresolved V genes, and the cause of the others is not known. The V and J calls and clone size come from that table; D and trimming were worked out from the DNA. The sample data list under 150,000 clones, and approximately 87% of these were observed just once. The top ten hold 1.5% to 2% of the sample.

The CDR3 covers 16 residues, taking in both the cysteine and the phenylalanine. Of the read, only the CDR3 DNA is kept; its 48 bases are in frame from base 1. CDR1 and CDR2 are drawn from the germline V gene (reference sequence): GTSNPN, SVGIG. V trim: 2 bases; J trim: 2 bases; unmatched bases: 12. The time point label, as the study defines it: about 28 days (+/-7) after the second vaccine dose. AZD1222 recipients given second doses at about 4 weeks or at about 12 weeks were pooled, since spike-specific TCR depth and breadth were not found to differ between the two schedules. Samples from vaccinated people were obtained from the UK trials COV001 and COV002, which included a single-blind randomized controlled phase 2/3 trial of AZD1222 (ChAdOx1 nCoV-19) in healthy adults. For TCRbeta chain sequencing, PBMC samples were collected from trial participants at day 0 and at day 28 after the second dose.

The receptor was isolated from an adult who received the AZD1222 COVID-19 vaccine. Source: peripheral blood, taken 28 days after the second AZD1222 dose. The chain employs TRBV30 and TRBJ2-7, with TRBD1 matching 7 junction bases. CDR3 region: CAWSFLSTGTAYEQYF. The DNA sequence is TGTGCCTGGAGTTTTCTAAGCACCGGGACAGCCTACGAGCAGTACTTC.